These 31 T cell receptor beta chains were sequenced from one sample in a study of shared clonotypes between healthy human individuals. Assay: immunoSEQ multiplex PCR; the TCRdb copy retains only in-frame clones and omits some. In the table there are around 700,000 clones, about two thirds of which are singletons. Sample: memory CD4+ T cells sorted from blood. Described subset: CD45RA-negative fraction. These receptors were collected from a woman in her 30s in good health.

A single count supports this clone. The chain recombines TRBV29-1 with TRBJ2-3; D uncertain. Germline CDR1 and CDR2: SQVTM and ANQGSEA. The CDR3 is 12 amino acids. V was pared by 6 bases and J by 9 bases, with 16 bases between. The DNA of the CDR3 is TGCAGCGTACTTATTGTCGGGCCAACGCAGTATTTT. Its translation is CSVLIVGPTQYF.

The CDR3 loop reads CASSDRYTDTQYF. Here the CDR3 DNA reads TGTGCCAGCAGTGACAGGTACACAGATACGCAGTATTTT. The chain employs TRBV6-4 and TRBJ2-3; no clear D. Germline CDR1 reads MRHNA; CDR2 reads SNTAGT. V lost 2 bases and J 2 bases, leaving 5 bases between the germline ends. The CDR3 covers 13 residues.

This chain connects TRBV2 to TRBJ2-2; 9 bases agree with TRBD2. Trimming removed 4 bases from V and 7 bases from J; junction bases left unmatched: 1. Germline lookup yields CDR1 SNHLY and CDR2 FYNNEI. CDR3 length: 13 amino acids. The CDR3 coding sequence is TGTGCCAGCAGTGCTAGCGGGATCGGGGAGCTGTTTTTT. It yields the protein CASSASGIGELFF.

This sequence joins TRBV6-6 and TRBJ2-7; possibly TRBD2 for D (6 bases). With 11 bases removed from V and 5 bases from J, the gap between germline ends came to 19 bases. The CDR3 is 13 residues long. From germline, CDR1 is MNHNY and CDR2 SVGAGI (reference sequence). The DNA of the CDR3 is TGTGCCGTCGGGGGACCCTCTCGCGACGAGCAGTACTTC. This sequence encodes CAVGGPSRDEQYF.

The rearrangement links TRBV27 to TRBJ2-3, with TRBD1 matching 9 bases. CDR3 length: 17 amino acids. Germline assignment: CDR1 MNHEY and CDR2 SMNVEV (reference sequence). Losses at the gene ends were 7 bases for V and 0 bases for J; bases not matched to a gene: 11. The CDR3 region is CASTKLRDRESTDTQYF. Written as DNA, the CDR3 is TGTGCCAGCACCAAACTCCGGGACAGGGAAAGCACAGATACGCAGTATTTT.

This chain uses TRBV30 with TRBJ1-3; D not certain. Germline CDR1 and CDR2: GTSNPN and SVGIG (reference sequence). Trimming took 2 bases from V and 2 from J, leaving 10 bases between them. This CDR3 region has 14 residues. CDR3 in amino acids: CAWSMGAPGNTIYF. The CDR3 DNA reads TGTGCCTGGAGTATGGGAGCGCCTGGAAACACCATATATTTT.

The J gene is TRBJ1-1, the V gene TRBV7-2; D might be TRBD1 (6 bases). Trimming left V 3 bases short and J 3 bases short, with 17 bases between. The CDR3 is 16 amino acids. From germline, CDR1 is SGHTA and CDR2 FQGNSA. CDR3 coding DNA: TGTGCCAGCAGCTTCACATCGGGGGGGGCTGACACTGAAGCTTTCTTT. Protein sequence: CASSFTSGGADTEAFF.

V and J are TRBV4-1 and TRBJ1-5; weak D call: TRBD1 (6 bases). CDR3 size: 15 residues. The germline V and J ends were trimmed by 1 base and 5 bases, with 12 bases remaining between them. The germline V gene encodes CDR1 MGHRA and CDR2 YSYEKL. The CDR3 DNA follows: TGCGCCAGCAGCCAAGGGGCACAGGGTGATCAGCCCCAGCATTTT. Its translation is CASSQGAQGDQPQHF.

This clone was counted between two and nine times. The chain links TRBV4-2 to TRBJ1-3; D call uncertain. Trimming cost V 1 base and J 2 bases, with 0 bases left between them. Germline CDR1 reads LGHNA; CDR2 reads YNFKEQ. This CDR3 comprises 12 residues. The CDR3 sequence: CASSQAGNTIYF. In DNA, the CDR3 is TGTGCCAGCAGCCAAGCTGGAAACACCATATATTTT.

The chain joins TRBV6-1 to TRBJ2-7; D call uncertain. CDR1 and CDR2 (germline): MNHNS, SASEGT. The CDR3 extends over 15 amino acids. Between the trimmed V and J ends, which lost 7 bases and 2 bases, there was a span of 18 bases. The CDR3 here is CASTVIEGVTYEQYF. The CDR3 coding sequence is TGTGCCAGCACCGTGATCGAAGGAGTGACCTACGAGCAGTACTTC.

This clone was observed a few times. This chain joins TRBV7-9 and TRBJ2-3; 8 bases are a match to TRBD1. This CDR3 region has 15 residues. Germline CDR1 and CDR2: SEHNR and FQNEAQ (reference sequence). J gave up 0 bases and V 5 bases, and 4 bases lay outside the gene matches. Written as DNA, the CDR3 is TGTGCCAGCAGCACCCGGACAGGGAGCACAGATACGCAGTATTTT. It encodes CASSTRTGSTDTQYF.

V usage is TRBV6-1 and J usage is TRBJ2-1; 9 bases agree with TRBD2. CDR1 MNHNS and CDR2 SASEGT come from the germline V gene. With V trimmed by 1 base and J by 8 bases, 3 bases remained unmatched. This CDR3 has 14 residues. CDR3 region: CASSEGSGRHEQFF. CDR3 nucleotide sequence: TGTGCCAGCAGTGAAGGGAGCGGGAGGCATGAGCAGTTCTTC.

The CDR3, as DNA: TGTGCCACCAGCAGAGAAGCGGCCGCGAACACCGGGGAGCTGTTTTTT. It yields the protein CATSREAAANTGELFF. The chain recombines TRBV15 with TRBJ2-2, with D tentatively TRBD2 (5 bases). The CDR3 spans 16 residues. V was trimmed by 0 bases and J by 0 bases, leaving 8 bases between them. In germline, CDR1 is LNHNV, CDR2 YYDKDF (reference sequence).

The CDR3 is CASSSSPQTGGYTGNTIYF. The CDR3 DNA follows: TGTGCCAGCAGTTCATCTCCGCAGACAGGGGGCTATACTGGAAACACCATATATTTT. The J gene is TRBJ1-3, the V gene TRBV28, with 10 bases lining up with TRBD1. V lost 4 bases to trimming and J lost 2 bases; unmatched junction nucleotides: 14. The CDR3 sequence is 19 residues long. The germline gives CDR1 MDHEN, CDR2 SYDVKM.

A word on this clone: The same CDR3 also results from other DNA sequences found in this sample. The chain has TRBV28 and TRBJ2-1; 8 bases fit TRBD2. V trimming: 2 bases; J trimming: 1 base; junction bases outside the gene matches: 4. Germline values: CDR1 MDHEN, CDR2 SYDVKM. This CDR3 contains 16 residues. The CDR3 bases are TGTGCCAGCAGTTTAGAGAGCGGGAGTTCCTACAATGAGCAGTTCTTC. Protein product: CASSLESGSSYNEQFF.

This clone was counted only a few times. The V gene is TRBV2, the J gene TRBJ2-2, with TRBD2 identical over 11 bases. The CDR3 consists of 17 residues. Germline lookup yields CDR1 SNHLY and CDR2 FYNNEI. The V gene end was trimmed by 6 bases and the J gene end by 4 bases; junction bases not matched to a gene: 10. CDR3 sequence reads: CASRTSGSFEVTGELFF. CDR3 in DNA: TGTGCCAGCAGAACTAGCGGGAGCTTTGAGGTCACCGGGGAGCTGTTTTTT.

The rearrangement joins TRBV5-1 to TRBJ2-1, with 13 bases aligning to TRBD2. The germline V gene encodes CDR1 SGHRS and CDR2 YFSETQ. The V segment lost 4 bases and the J segment 3 bases; nucleotides outside the gene matches: 4. There are 16 residues in the CDR3. CDR3 loop: CASSDRLAGGYNEQFF. The CDR3 coding sequence is TGCGCCAGCAGCGACCGACTAGCGGGAGGCTACAATGAGCAGTTCTTC.

The genes are TRBV6-6 and TRBJ1-5; 7 nucleotides line up with TRBD1. The CDR3 runs to 16 residues. J lost 2 bases, V lost 5 bases, and 9 bases had no gene match. The germline V gene encodes CDR1 MNHNY and CDR2 SVGAGI (reference sequence). Here the CDR3 reads CASSPRQGRRNQPQHF. CDR3 sequence (DNA): TGTGCCAGCAGTCCACGACAGGGCCGTCGCAATCAGCCCCAGCATTTT.

The genes are TRBV11-2 and TRBJ2-4, with D possibly being TRBD1 (6 bases). V was shortened by 6 bases and J by 9 bases, with 18 bases between the two germline ends. The CDR3 contains 14 residues. Germline values: CDR1 SGHAT, CDR2 FQNNGV. CDR3 sequence (DNA): TGTGCCAGCAGTCGGGACACAGTTAGGGGCATTCAGTACTTC. It is translated as CASSRDTVRGIQYF.

The rearrangement uses TRBV4-1 and TRBJ2-5; TRBD1 might be the D (6 bases). The CDR3 totals 15 residues. Germline CDR1 is MGHRA and CDR2 is YSYEKL. V was cut by 1 base and J by 5 bases, with 14 bases left in between. The DNA of the CDR3 is TGCGCCAGCAGCCAAGGACAGGAGGTCGGTGAGACCCAGTACTTC. Its translation: CASSQGQEVGETQYF.

The chain carries TRBV29-1 and TRBJ1-3, with 7 bases matching TRBD1. This CDR3 region has 14 residues. The germline CDR1 and CDR2 sequences are SQVTM and ANQGSEA. J gave up 6 bases and V 3 bases, and 8 bases lay outside the gene matches. The CDR3: CSVEVLQGSNTIYF. The CDR3 DNA reads as TGCAGCGTTGAGGTATTACAGGGGTCAAACACCATATATTTT.

The chain joins TRBV28 to TRBJ1-2; D might be TRBD1 (5 bases). Trimming left V 6 bases short and J 4 bases short, with 15 bases between. The CDR3 contains 14 residues. Germline loops: CDR1 MDHEN, CDR2 SYDVKM. The CDR3 nucleotides are TGTGCCAGCAGCCAACCGGGACCTGGCTATGGCTACACCTTC. Protein: CASSQPGPGYGYTF.

V is TRBV7-2 and J is TRBJ2-1, with TRBD2 matching over 9 bases. The J segment lost 8 bases and the V segment lost 0 bases, leaving 8 bases of the junction unmatched. CDR3 length equals 16 residues. Germline CDR1 SGHTA, CDR2 FQGNSA. The DNA for the CDR3 is TGTGCCAGCAGCTTAGCGCTGGGTAGCGGGAGCCATGAGCAGTTCTTC. Translating it yields CASSLALGSGSHEQFF.

V gene TRBV30 combines with J gene TRBJ1-5; D is perhaps TRBD1 (6 bases). The germline gives CDR1 GTSNPN, CDR2 SVGIG (reference sequence). CDR3 length equals 13 residues. Trimming stripped 1 base from V and 7 bases from J, with 11 bases between. The CDR3 here is CAWSARGYQPQHF. Here the CDR3 DNA reads TGTGCCTGGAGTGCCAGGGGTTACCAGCCCCAGCATTTT.

V and J are TRBV5-1 and TRBJ2-7, with D tentatively TRBD1 (7 bases). The CDR3 has 16 residues. Trimming took 0 bases from V and 4 from J, leaving 17 bases between them. Germline V CDR1 and CDR2: SGHRS, YFSETQ. The CDR3 coding sequence is TGCGCCAGCAGCTTGGCCCCGGGCAGGGGGGAATACGAGCAGTACTTC. As protein: CASSLAPGRGEYEQYF.

To note about this clone: The sample holds other DNA sequences that translate to the same CDR3. This sequence joins TRBV7-9 and TRBJ2-7; 7 bases line up with TRBD1. V lost 1 base, J lost 4 bases, and 4 bases stayed unmatched. Looked up from germline, CDR1 is SEHNR and CDR2 is FQNEAQ (reference sequence). The CDR3 totals 14 residues. Here the CDR3 DNA reads TGTGCCAGCAGCTTAGACAGGGGCTTGTACGAGCAGTACTTC. Translation: CASSLDRGLYEQYF.

This chain links TRBV18 with TRBJ1-2; 10 bases line up with TRBD1. Losses at the gene ends were 3 bases for V and 8 bases for J; bases not matched to a gene: 6. The CDR3 spans 14 residues. Germline lookup yields CDR1 KGHSH and CDR2 LQKENI. The CDR3 spells CASSPNDRGLGYTF. In DNA form, the CDR3 reads TGTGCCAGCTCACCTAATGACAGGGGGCTAGGCTACACCTTC.

This chain connects TRBV28 to TRBJ1-2; D remains unclear. CDR1 and CDR2 (germline): MDHEN, SYDVKM. The CDR3 runs 12 residues. V was cut by 6 bases and J by 5 bases, with 10 bases left in between. The CDR3 coding sequence is TGTGCCAGCAGCAGAGTCCTTTATGGCTACACCTTC. Translated, it gives CASSRVLYGYTF.

This clone was recorded once. The J gene is TRBJ2-1, the V gene TRBV19; 10 bases map to TRBD2. The V gene end was trimmed by 7 bases and the J gene end by 6 bases; junction bases not matched to a gene: 9. CDR1 is LNHDA and CDR2 is SQIVND in the germline V gene (reference sequence). The CDR3 is 15 amino acids. The CDR3, as DNA: TGTGCCAGTACCGAGACTAGCGGGCGCGGCAATGAGCAGTTCTTC. Residues: CASTETSGRGNEQFF.

The count of this clone is one. The chain has TRBV4-2 and TRBJ2-6; 8 bases are shared with TRBD2. V trimming: 7 bases; J trimming: 0 bases; junction bases outside the gene matches: 11. Germline V gene sequence: CDR1 LGHNA, CDR2 YNFKEQ. This CDR3 has 18 residues. CDR3 nucleotides: TGTGCCAGCACTCAGCGGGGGCAAGGCCGCTCTGGGGCCAACGTCCTGACTTTC. Protein: CASTQRGQGRSGANVLTF.

This clone was picked up many times. The chain has TRBV6-1 and TRBJ1-5; TRBD1 might be the D (5 bases). With 8 bases removed from V and 3 bases from J, the gap between germline ends came to 11 bases. The germline gives CDR1 MNHNS, CDR2 SASEGT. This CDR3 comprises 13 residues. The CDR3, as DNA: TGTGCCAGCCGCCGGGACGTCAATCAGCCCCAGCATTTT. It encodes CASRRDVNQPQHF.